These 5 T cell receptor beta chains originate from one sample sequenced in a study of T cells in localized non-small cell lung cancer (TCRdb year 2020). Libraries were prepared through the immunoSEQ multiplex PCR assay. Not all clones reach the TCRdb copy of this immuneACCESS table, which keeps in-frame sequences only. Checked studies attribute under half of the gap to unresolved V genes and leave the rest unexplained. For this sample the table gives 70,000 to 95,000 clones, of which roughly 88% were detected only once. Clones ranked in the top ten supply approximately 4% of the sample. The source material was PBMCs, sampled before any cancer treatment. These receptors were obtained from a woman aged 35 to 70 with stage II squamous cell lung carcinoma.

V usage is TRBV19 and J usage is TRBJ1-5; 9 bases line up with TRBD1. The junction had 6 bases not matched to a gene; V was cut back by 1 base and J by 5 bases. CDR3 length: 16 amino acids. CDR1 is LNHDA and CDR2 is SQIVND in the germline V gene (reference sequence). CDR3 in DNA: TGTGCCAGTAGTATAGGTGCGGGACAGGGAGATCAGCCCCAGCATTTT. This codes for CASSIGAGQGDQPQHF.

The V and J genes are TRBV10-1 and TRBJ1-1, with D uncertain. Germline V gene sequence: CDR1 WNHNN, CDR2 SYGVQD (reference sequence). V lost 0 bases and J lost 7, with 21 bases in between. This CDR3 has 17 residues. The CDR3 here is CASSESTPYTATGEAFF. CDR3 DNA: TGCGCCAGCAGTGAGTCGACTCCATATACGGCAACCGGTGAAGCTTTCTTT.

J is TRBJ1-1 and V is TRBV6-5; D remains ambiguous. The V end was cut by 0 bases, the J end by 0 bases, with 8 bases between. The CDR3 has 15 amino acids. The V gene's germline CDR1 is MNHEY and CDR2 SVGAGI. The CDR3 loop reads CASSYSLGMNTEAFF. The CDR3 nucleotides are TGTGCCAGCAGTTACTCTCTCGGGATGAACACTGAAGCTTTCTTT.

The chain uses TRBV28 and TRBJ1-2, with D tentatively TRBD1 (6 bases). With 7 bases removed from V and 4 bases from J, the gap between germline ends came to 16 bases. CDR3 length: 14 residues. Germline values: CDR1 MDHEN, CDR2 SYDVKM. CDR3 sequence (DNA): TGTGCCAGCATTAAGGGACACTCTGGCTATGGCTACACCTTC. Translated: CASIKGHSGYGYTF.

The chain has TRBV6-4 and TRBJ1-1; 8 nucleotides line up with TRBD1. The CDR3 length is 14 residues. The germline CDR1 and CDR2 sequences are MRHNA and SNTAGT. The ends lost 6 bases at V and 1 base at J; junction bases unmatched: 4. In DNA, the CDR3 is TGTGCCAGCAGCGCTGACAGGGGGAACACTGAAGCTTTCTTT. Its protein is CASSADRGNTEAFF.